This section outlines one T cell receptor beta chain sequence together with its context. Sequenced by immunoSEQ multiplex PCR; TCRdb stores in-frame clones only, minus some. The sample includes 250,000 to 300,000 clones, 80% to 90% of them seen just once. This sample was taken from a study of blood T cell repertoires in COVID-19. Study as a whole: In each case, the material was cDNA or gDNA derived from T cells, B-cell-depleted T cells, or PBMCs.

Trimming shortened V by 5 bases and J by 2 bases, and 19 bases separated the two germline ends. Per germline, CDR1 SGHAT and CDR2 FQNNGV. The CDR3 consists of 16 residues. The TCR originated in a young woman with COVID-19, enrolled during active disease. Sequenced sample: peripheral blood. The chain joins TRBV11-2 to TRBJ2-7; TRBD1 might be the D (6 bases). CDR3 in DNA: TGTGCCAGCAGCCCCCACACGGGGACACTAGCCTACGAGCAGTACTTC. It is translated as CASSPHTGTLAYEQYF.